Below, 30 T cell receptor beta chains from the same sample are listed, as sequenced in a study of OX40 agonist ivuxolimab in advanced cancers. Sequenced by immunoSEQ multiplex PCR; TCRdb stores in-frame clones only, minus some. This sample has some 77,000 clones, with roughly 91% found just once. The sample in question was CD4+ or CD8+ T cells sorted from blood, obtained in a trial of the OX40 agonist ivuxolimab. The source of these receptors is an adult with an advanced solid tumor such as melanoma, head and neck, liver or kidney cancer.

V usage is TRBV7-2 and J usage is TRBJ2-5; TRBD2 agrees at 10 bases. Germline V CDR1 and CDR2: SGHTA, FQGNSA. V shed 4 bases and J 1 base; nucleotides not matched to a gene: 6. The CDR3 loop spans 16 amino acids. The CDR3 region is CASSWSLAGAQETQYF. CDR3 in DNA: TGTGCCAGCAGCTGGTCGCTAGCGGGAGCCCAAGAGACCCAGTACTTC.

This chain connects TRBV5-1 to TRBJ2-1, with 14 bases matching TRBD2. V dropped 4 bases and J dropped 7; count of bases not matched to a gene: 4. This CDR3 region has 15 residues. Germline CDR1 is SGHRS and CDR2 is YFSETQ. The CDR3 DNA follows: TGCGCCAGCAGCCATGGGACTAGCGGGAGTAATGAGCAGTTCTTC. Residues: CASSHGTSGSNEQFF.

V is TRBV5-4 and J is TRBJ2-1; D remains ambiguous. The CDR3 contains 14 residues. V was trimmed by 0 bases and J by 7 bases, leaving 11 bases between them. From germline, CDR1 is SGHNT and CDR2 YYREEE (reference sequence). CDR3 in DNA: TGTGCCAGCAGCTTGGCCGGGTTAAATAATGAGCAGTTCTTC. It codes for CASSLAGLNNEQFF.

This clone was seen just once. The chain recombines TRBV9 with TRBJ1-1, with D tentatively TRBD1 (5 bases). Trimming cost V 0 bases and J 3 bases, with 12 bases left between them. The CDR3 is 15 residues long. Looked up from germline, CDR1 is SGDLS and CDR2 is YYNGEE. CDR3: CASSVVGDGDTEAFF. CDR3 DNA: TGTGCCAGCAGCGTAGTAGGGGATGGTGACACTGAAGCTTTCTTT.

V is TRBV29-1 and J is TRBJ2-1; D uncertain. This CDR3 has 12 amino acids. In germline, CDR1 is SQVTM, CDR2 ANQGSEA. The V gene lost 6 bases and the J gene lost 4 bases, with 10 bases spanning the gap. The CDR3 sequence: CSVSALYNEQFF. The DNA for the CDR3 is TGCAGCGTCTCAGCGTTGTACAATGAGCAGTTCTTC.

This chain connects TRBV29-1 to TRBJ2-3; D is perhaps TRBD1 or TRBD2 (6 bases each). This CDR3 comprises 12 residues. The V gene lost 5 bases and the J gene lost 4 bases, with 10 bases spanning the gap. Germline CDR1 reads SQVTM; CDR2 reads ANQGSEA. CDR3 in amino acids: CSVRGLPDTQYF. CDR3 nucleotides: TGCAGCGTTCGGGGGCTCCCAGATACGCAGTATTTT.

This sequence joins TRBV18 and TRBJ2-1; no definite D call. The ends were cut back, 3 bases at V and 1 base at J, with 10 bases in the middle. In germline, CDR1 is KGHSH, CDR2 LQKENI. This CDR3 is 15 amino acids long. The CDR3 DNA sequence: TGTGCCAGCTCACCCCTGACGGTGTCCTACAATGAGCAGTTCTTC. The encoded protein is CASSPLTVSYNEQFF. Filled out from reference TRBV18 and TRBJ2-1, the complete variable domain reads NAGVMQNPRHLVRRRGQEARLRCSPMKGHSHVYWYRQLPEEGLKFMVYLQKENIIDESGMPKERFSAEFPKEGPSILRIQQVVRGDSAAYFCASSPLTVSYNEQFFGPGTRLTVL.

This chain connects TRBV7-3 to TRBJ2-1; D may be TRBD1 or TRBD2 (6 bases each). The CDR3 sequence is 15 residues long. Germline CDR1 is SGHTA and CDR2 is FQGTGA. Trimming pared 3 bases from V and 6 bases from J, leaving 15 bases between. DNA of the CDR3: TGTGCCAGCAGCTTCTTGGGGGGCGCTGGCAATGAGCAGTTCTTC. Its translation is CASSFLGGAGNEQFF.

The chain combines TRBV18 with TRBJ1-2; D call uncertain. CDR3 size: 15 residues. The germline V gene encodes CDR1 KGHSH and CDR2 LQKENI. Trimming took off 7 bases at V and 0 bases at J, with 15 bases between the two ends. CDR3 sequence reads: CASLKGPPSNYGYTF. CDR3 coding DNA: TGTGCCAGCTTAAAGGGCCCGCCATCTAACTATGGCTACACCTTC.

V gene TRBV6-6 combines with J gene TRBJ2-2, with D perhaps TRBD1 (6 bases). CDR1 is MNHNY and CDR2 is SVGAGI in the germline V gene (reference sequence). Trimming shortened V by 7 bases and J by 5 bases, and 14 bases separated the two germline ends. CDR3 size: 14 residues. In DNA form, the CDR3 reads TGTGCCAGCACCGCGACAGGATCAACCGGGGAGCTGTTTTTT. It is translated as CASTATGSTGELFF.

The chain uses TRBV6-5 and TRBJ2-5, with TRBD1 identical over 8 bases. Trimming took 9 bases from V and 4 from J; bases not matched to a gene: 7. Germline V gene data show CDR1 as MNHEY and CDR2 as SVGAGI. This CDR3 contains 13 residues. The CDR3 bases are TGTGCCAGTACTCGAGGACAGGGAGAGACCCAGTACTTC. Protein sequence: CASTRGQGETQYF.

The gene calls are TRBV28 and TRBJ2-3; the D is unclear. The V and J ends lost 4 bases and 3 bases respectively, with 14 bases between them. Germline-derived CDR1 and CDR2 are MDHEN and SYDVKM. This CDR3 has 15 residues. The CDR3 loop is CASSSTPLGTDTQYF. CDR3 in DNA: TGTGCCAGCAGTTCCACTCCCCTTGGGACAGATACGCAGTATTTT.

The gene calls are TRBV19 and TRBJ1-2; D is ambiguous. Per the germline V gene, CDR1 is LNHDA and CDR2 is SQIVND (reference sequence). This CDR3 has 14 amino acids. Trimming left V 6 bases short and J 2 bases short, with 13 bases between. CDR3 region: CASRRDPGNYGYTF. The DNA of the CDR3 is TGTGCCAGTAGAAGAGACCCGGGGAACTATGGCTACACCTTC.

The gene calls are TRBV4-2 and TRBJ1-4; perhaps TRBD1 as D (6 bases). V gave up 0 bases and J gave up 4 bases, with 18 bases separating them. The CDR3 contains 18 residues. Germline-derived CDR1 and CDR2 are LGHNA and YNFKEQ. This chain's CDR3 is CASSQESGAAGYNEKLFF. CDR3 DNA: TGTGCCAGCAGCCAAGAGTCGGGGGCGGCGGGTTATAATGAAAAACTGTTTTTT.

This clone was seen a single time. This chain uses TRBV6-5 with TRBJ1-5, with D possibly being TRBD1 (6 bases). CDR1 MNHEY and CDR2 SVGAGI come from the germline V gene. The CDR3 covers 13 residues. V was trimmed by 7 bases and J by 6 bases, leaving 13 bases between them. In DNA, the CDR3 is TGTGCCAGCAAGGAACAGGGCGGTCAGCCCCAGCATTTT. Protein sequence: CASKEQGGQPQHF.

Only a few counts were recorded for this clone. The chain carries TRBV2 and TRBJ1-1, with D maybe TRBD1 (5 bases). Trimming shortened V by 8 bases and J by 6 bases, and 16 bases separated the two germline ends. This CDR3 is built from 13 residues. Germline V gives CDR1 SNHLY, CDR2 FYNNEI. CDR3 sequence (DNA): TGTGCCAGCGCCCGGGACGGATTAGCTGAAGCTTTCTTT. This codes for CASARDGLAEAFF. Drawing the rest from reference TRBV2 and TRBJ1-1, the complete variable domain is EPEVTQTPSHQVTQMGQEVILRCVPISNHLYFYWYRQILGQKVEFLVSFYNNEISEKSEIFDDQFSVERPDGSNFTLKIRSTKLEDSAMYFCASARDGLAEAFFGQGTRLTVV.

This chain uses TRBV2 with TRBJ2-3; maybe TRBD2 (6 bases). V was cut by 1 base and J by 1 base, with 12 bases left in between. Germline V CDR1 and CDR2: SNHLY, FYNNEI. The CDR3 is 16 residues long. The CDR3 sequence: CASSEGRGLRTDTQYF. For the CDR3, the DNA is TGTGCCAGCAGTGAAGGGAGGGGCTTACGCACAGATACGCAGTATTTT.

The rearrangement links TRBV18 to TRBJ2-5, with unresolved D. V was shortened by 2 bases and J by 2 bases, with 6 bases between the two germline ends. This CDR3 comprises 13 residues. CDR1 is KGHSH, CDR2 LQKENI, per germline. As DNA, the CDR3 is TGTGCCAGCTCACCAGGGCAGCAAGAGACCCAGTACTTC. It is translated as CASSPGQQETQYF.

The chain links TRBV2 to TRBJ2-1; D is undetermined. The CDR3 contains 14 residues. The V end was cut by 9 bases, the J end by 0 bases, with 12 bases between. CDR1 and CDR2 from the germline V gene are SNHLY and FYNNEI. The CDR3 reads CASHQESSYNEQFF. The CDR3, as DNA: TGTGCCAGTCACCAGGAGAGCTCCTACAATGAGCAGTTCTTC.

This chain's CDR3 is CASSSRLAVYNEQFF. The CDR3 nucleotides read TGTGCCAGCAGCTCGAGACTAGCGGTCTACAATGAGCAGTTCTTC. This sequence joins TRBV6-6 and TRBJ2-1, with 9 bases fitting TRBD2. The J segment lost 3 bases and the V segment lost 6 bases, leaving 6 bases of the junction unmatched. Germline values: CDR1 MNHNY, CDR2 SVGAGI (reference sequence). The CDR3 extends over 15 amino acids.

The chain employs TRBV11-3 and TRBJ2-3; the D gene could be TRBD1 or TRBD2 (5 bases each). CDR3 size: 17 residues. The germline V gene encodes CDR1 SGHNT and CDR2 YENEEA. V lost 5 bases to trimming and J lost 1 base, with 19 bases between them. CDR3 coding DNA: TGTGCCAGCAGCCCCGCGGTGGGCCGGGGCGGCACAGATACGCAGTATTTT. Protein product: CASSPAVGRGGTDTQYF.

This sequence joins TRBV4-3 and TRBJ1-6; D is uncertain. Trimming removed 5 bases from V and 9 bases from J, with 20 bases in between. Germline V gene sequence: CDR1 LGHNA, CDR2 YSLEER. This CDR3 is built from 16 residues. CDR3 sequence (DNA): TGCGCCAGCAGCGTTGACGAAAGCCGGGGTGGTTCACCCCTCCACTTT. Translation: CASSVDESRGGSPLHF.

In nucleotides, the CDR3 is TGTGCCAGCAGTTGGGACAGGGTAAATGAAAAACTGTTTTTT. The encoded protein is CASSWDRVNEKLFF. The chain is built from TRBV6-5 and TRBJ1-4; 9 bases are shared with TRBD1. CDR1 and CDR2 from the germline V gene are MNHEY and SVGAGI. The trim removed 4 bases at V and 5 bases at J, leaving 2 bases unmatched. This CDR3 is 14 amino acids long.

The genes are TRBV5-4 and TRBJ2-7; tentative D call: TRBD1 (5 bases). Germline CDR1 and CDR2: SGHNT and YYREEE (reference sequence). This CDR3 comprises 15 residues. V lost 3 bases and J lost 2, with 15 bases in between. CDR3 in amino acids: CASSWRGRATYEQYF. The CDR3 region has the DNA TGTGCCAGCAGCTGGAGAGGCAGGGCCACCTACGAGCAGTACTTC.

The chain recombines TRBV6-1 with TRBJ2-1; 7 bases match TRBD1. The CDR3 is made up of 15 amino acids. V dropped 7 bases and J dropped 7; count of bases not matched to a gene: 13. Germline CDR1 and CDR2: MNHNS and SASEGT. CDR3 region: CASISQPGQTNEQFF. CDR3 nucleotides: TGTGCCAGCATTTCGCAACCGGGACAGACTAATGAGCAGTTCTTC.

The CDR3 sequence: CASSIGTDLTNTEAFF. In DNA, the CDR3 is TGCGCCAGCAGCATAGGGACAGACCTCACGAACACTGAAGCTTTCTTT. V and J are TRBV5-1 and TRBJ1-1; 7 bases agree with TRBD1. Trimming cost V 4 bases and J 1 base; bases outside gene matches: 10. The CDR3 runs to 16 residues. Germline CDR1 reads SGHRS; CDR2 reads YFSETQ.

The chain couples TRBV19 to TRBJ2-3; D may be TRBD1 (7 bases). Germline lookup yields CDR1 LNHDA and CDR2 SQIVND (reference sequence). V lost 6 bases and J lost 5, with 18 bases in between. CDR3 size: 15 residues. The CDR3 DNA reads as TGTGCCAGTAGACCCCAGGGGGGTTCGATAGATACGCAGTATTTT. The encoded protein is CASRPQGGSIDTQYF.

With regard to this clone: The same CDR3 can be traced to other DNA sequences in this sample. The chain uses TRBV11-3 and TRBJ2-2; D is possibly TRBD1 (5 bases). Germline V gives CDR1 SGHNT, CDR2 YENEEA. The CDR3 consists of 16 residues. Trimming took off 0 bases at V and 5 bases at J, with 13 bases between the two ends. The CDR3 DNA reads TGTGCCAGCAGCTTAGAATGGCAGGGTCGGACCGGGGAGCTGTTTTTT. Protein: CASSLEWQGRTGELFF.

The CDR3: CASSIDSTQQETQYF. The CDR3 DNA sequence: TGTGCCAGTAGTATAGATAGTACCCAGCAAGAGACCCAGTACTTC. The chain carries TRBV19 and TRBJ2-5, with D unclear. The CDR3 consists of 15 residues. Trimming removed 0 bases at V and 2 bases at J, with 10 bases between. Germline lookup yields CDR1 LNHDA and CDR2 SQIVND (reference sequence).

This clone has only one observation. V and J are TRBV30 and TRBJ2-3; the D gene is possibly TRBD2 (5 bases). The CDR3 has 12 amino acids. With 0 bases removed from V and 6 bases from J, the gap between germline ends came to 7 bases. Germline V gene lookup returns CDR1 GTSNPN and CDR2 SVGIG (reference sequence). The CDR3: CAWSVPGDTQYF. The DNA of the CDR3 is TGTGCCTGGAGTGTACCGGGGGATACGCAGTATTTT.